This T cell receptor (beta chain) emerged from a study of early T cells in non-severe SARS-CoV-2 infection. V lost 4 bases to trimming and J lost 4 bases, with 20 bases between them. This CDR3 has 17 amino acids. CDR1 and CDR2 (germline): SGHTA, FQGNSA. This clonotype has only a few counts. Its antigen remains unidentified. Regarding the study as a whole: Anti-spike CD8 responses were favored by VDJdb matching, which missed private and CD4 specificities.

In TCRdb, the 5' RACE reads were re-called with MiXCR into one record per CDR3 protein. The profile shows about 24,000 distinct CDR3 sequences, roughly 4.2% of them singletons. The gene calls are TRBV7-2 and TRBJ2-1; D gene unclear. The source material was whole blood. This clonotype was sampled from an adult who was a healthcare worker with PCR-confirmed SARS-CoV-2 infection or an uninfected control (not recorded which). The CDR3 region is CASSSLTLPVVYNEQFF. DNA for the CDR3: TGTGCCAGCAGCTCTTTGACTCTACCCGTCGTATACAATGAGCAGTTCTTC.